The 30 T cell receptor beta chains listed next were all sequenced from one sample in a study of tumor-infiltrating lymphocytes in primary liver carcinoma. Production of TCR beta cDNA used around 460 ng total RNA together with a constant-region primer. Slightly modified ARM-PCR served as the procedure for the TCR beta libraries. These libraries came from three rounds of nested multiplex PCR. Each of the first two PCR rounds ran around 10 cycles with TRBV1-TRBV30 forward and C-beta reverse primers. From the multiplex PCR reads, TCRdb called clonotypes with MiXCR, one entry per CDR3 protein. Here the sample spans roughly 80,000 distinct CDR3 sequences, 71% being singletons. Co-extracting RNA and DNA was done with roughly 17-34 mg of unsorted bulk tissue as input. The sequenced sample consisted of liver tumor tissue from sampling region 4. Noted subset: tumor region T4, right-lateral pole. These receptors all stem from an older woman with primary liver carcinoma and hepatitis B virus infection.

Notes on this clonotype: Being one base from a much bigger clone, this may be a read error. The chain uses TRBV28 and TRBJ2-5; D call uncertain. CDR1 and CDR2 (germline): MDHEN, SYDVKM. V dropped 7 bases and J dropped 1 base, with 10 bases sitting between them. This CDR3 has 13 residues. CDR3 in amino acids: CASNLNTQETQYF. The CDR3 DNA reads as TGTGCCAGCAATCTGAACACCCAAGAGACCCAGTACTTC.

As regards this clonotype: A much larger clone is a single base away; this may be a read error. Here the CDR3 DNA reads TGTGACAGCAGGCGACCCCCACCGAGAGGGACTGAAGCTTTCTTT. It specifies CDSRRPPPRGTEAFF. V and J are TRBV28 and TRBJ1-1, with D hard to call. The germline CDR1 and CDR2 sequences are MDHEN and SYDVKM. The CDR3 is 15 residues long.

As for this clonotype: The junction shows a germline mismatch at one end, possibly a read error. J is TRBJ2-1 and V is TRBV5-1; 13 bases are a match to TRBD2. The CDR3 covers 18 residues. Germline V gene data show CDR1 as SGHRS and CDR2 as YFSETQ. Here the CDR3 reads CASSLFGLAGVGSNERFF. Here the CDR3 DNA reads TGCGCCAGCAGCTTGTTTGGACTAGCGGGAGTAGGGAGTAATGAGCGGTTCTTC.

For this clonotype: As the CDR3 is not closed by the conserved phenylalanine or tryptophan, this likely results from a read error. No DNA is shown, since the ends of the CDR3 on it are uncertain; the CDR3 is the one TCRdb lists. The chain is built from TRBV6-6 and TRBJ2-3; the table's D call of TRBD1 was not tested on the DNA. Germline CDR1 and CDR2: MNHNY and SVGAGI (reference sequence). The CDR3 contains 13 residues when both ends are counted. Here the CDR3 reads CASSLTGVNAQYS.

This clonotype was detected once. The final CDR3 position lacks the conserved phenylalanine or tryptophan, pointing to a likely read error. This chain connects TRBV12-3 or TRBV12-4 to TRBJ1-5, with D uncertain. The J call is doubtful: the DNA matches TRBJ2-3 better. CDR3 length: 15 residues. CDR3 nucleotides: TGTGCCAGCAAGGAGAGTGGACGGCTCAATCAGCCCCAGTATTCT. Protein sequence: CASKESGRLNQPQYS.

This clonotype has more than one count but fewer than ten. This sequence may be a read error, since a much larger clone differs from it by one base. The chain combines TRBV28 with TRBJ1-5, with a possible D match to TRBD1 (5 bases). V lost 7 bases and J lost 5, with 18 bases in between. Germline CDR1 and CDR2: MDHEN and SYDVKM. The CDR3 is made up of 15 amino acids. The CDR3 DNA sequence: TGTGCCAGCACCAGAACCAAGGGGTTCGATCAGCCCCAGCATTTT. Translated, it gives CASTRTKGFDQPQHF. The full variable domain, its missing parts supplied by reference TRBV28 and TRBJ1-5, is DVKVTQSSRYLVKRTGEKVFLECVQDMDHENMFWYRQDPGLGLRLIYFSYDVKMKEKGDIPEGYSVSREKKERFSLILESASTNQTSMYLCASTRTKGFDQPQHFGDGTRLSIL.

Comment on this clonotype: Lacking the conserved final phenylalanine or tryptophan, this CDR3 likely reflects a read error. Because the CDR3's place on the DNA is in doubt, the DNA is left out and the CDR3 is given as listed by TCRdb. The rearrangement uses TRBV12-3 or TRBV12-4 and TRBJ1-5. 13 amino acids form the CDR3, both terminal residues included. CDR3 amino acids: CASSFNTNQPQHS.

V gene TRBV19 combines with J gene TRBJ1-1; D call uncertain. The V gene's germline CDR1 is LNHDA and CDR2 SQIVND (reference sequence). With 9 bases removed from V and 3 bases from J, the gap between germline ends came to 11 bases. The CDR3 loop spans 12 amino acids. The DNA of the CDR3 is TGTGCCAGCCGACGGAGGGACACTGAAGCTTTCTTT. Amino acid sequence: CASRRRDTEAFF. Looking up the rest from reference TRBV19 and TRBJ1-1 gives the full variable domain: DGGITQSPKYLFRKEGQNVTLSCEQNLNHDAMYWYRQDPGQGLRLIYYSQIVNDFQKGDIAEGYSVSREKKESFPLTVTSAQKNPTAFYLCASRRRDTEAFFGQGTRLTVV.

The chain recombines TRBV29-1 with TRBJ2-7; D may match TRBD1 or TRBD2 (5 bases each). This CDR3 contains 15 residues. V lost 8 bases, J lost 3 bases, and 23 bases lay in between. The V gene's germline CDR1 is SQVTM and CDR2 ANQGSEA. The DNA for the CDR3 is TGCAGCATTGGGCCTCCAGGGAGCACCTTCTACGAGCAGTACTTC. This gives the protein CSIGPPGSTFYEQYF.

This clonotype was picked up many times. This chain uses TRBV5-1 with TRBJ1-3; D is ambiguous. The V end was cut by 0 bases, the J end by 2 bases, with 9 bases between. This CDR3 region has 15 residues. In germline, CDR1 is SGHRS, CDR2 YFSETQ. The CDR3 sequence is CASSLAGGTGNTIYF. CDR3 nucleotide sequence: TGCGCCAGCAGCTTGGCCGGAGGGACTGGAAACACCATATATTTT.

The chain carries TRBV12-3 or TRBV12-4 and TRBJ2-5; D is undetermined. There are 14 residues in the CDR3. V was pared by 3 bases and J by 4 bases, with 12 bases between. As DNA, the CDR3 is TGTGCCAGCAGTTTGGACGGTGCGAGAGAGACCCAGTACTTC. Amino acid sequence: CASSLDGARETQYF.

Notes on this clonotype: Given a much more abundant clone one base away, this may be a read error. The chain couples TRBV14 to TRBJ1-1; no clear D. The CDR3 contains 11 residues. Germline V lookup: CDR1 SGHDN, CDR2 FVKESK. The CDR3 protein is CASNQVGEPFF. Written as DNA, the CDR3 is TGTGCCAGCAACCAAGTAGGTGAACCTTTCTTT.

Comments on this clonotype: A read error may produce the germline difference seen at one junction end. V and J are TRBV12-3 or TRBV12-4 and TRBJ2-1; D might be TRBD2 (6 bases). CDR3 size: 16 residues. DNA of the CDR3: TGTGCCAGCAGTCAAACCACGACTAGTGTGGTACGCCAGCACTTCTTC. It codes for CASSQTTTSVVRQHFF.

At least ten counts were recorded for this clonotype. The chain recombines TRBV6-1 with TRBJ2-6; D remains unclear. The CDR3 is 15 residues long. Trimming took off 7 bases at V and 1 base at J, with 11 bases between the two ends. CDR1 is MNHNS, CDR2 SASEGT, per germline. CDR3 sequence: CASTESVSGANVLTF. Here the CDR3 DNA reads TGTGCCAGCACGGAGTCGGTGTCTGGGGCCAACGTCCTGACTTTC.

The table lists this clonotype with many counts. The rearrangement links TRBV12-3 or TRBV12-4 to TRBJ1-1, with D possibly being TRBD1 (6 bases). The CDR3 extends over 13 amino acids. Trimming cost V 6 bases and J 1 base, with 9 bases left between them. The CDR3 region is CASRRTENTEAFF. CDR3 sequence (DNA): TGTGCCAGCAGAAGGACAGAGAACACTGAAGCTTTCTTT.

With respect to this clonotype: This may be a read error: a much more frequent sequence differs by one nucleotide. As the CDR3 is not closed by the conserved phenylalanine or tryptophan, this likely results from a read error. The CDR3 bases are TGTGCCAGCAGTACCTGGGACCTCTCCTACGAGCAGTACTTA. It yields the protein CASSTWDLSYEQYL. The chain combines TRBV28 with TRBJ2-7; D is perhaps TRBD1 or TRBD2 (5 bases each). This CDR3 region has 14 residues. V was shortened by 5 bases and J by 0 bases, with 11 bases between the two germline ends. CDR1 and CDR2 from the germline V gene are MDHEN and SYDVKM.

This clonotype is medium-sized. This sequence joins TRBV11-3 and TRBJ2-2, with 16 bases lining up with TRBD2. V was pared by 7 bases and J by 7 bases, with 9 bases of the junction left unmatched. The CDR3 totals 17 residues. CDR1 and CDR2 (germline): SGHNT, YENEEA. CDR3 loop: CASTSGLAGGPGGELFF. Written as DNA, the CDR3 is TGTGCCAGCACCTCGGGACTAGCGGGAGGGCCCGGCGGGGAGCTGTTTTTT.

As regards this clonotype: Sequence at one end of the junction differs from germline and may be a read error. The chain is built from TRBV29-1 and TRBJ1-2; D is ambiguous. The CDR3 covers 8 residues. Germline loops: CDR1 SQVTM, CDR2 ANQGSEA. In nucleotides, the CDR3 is TGCAGCGAGTGGGGTTACACTTTC. Translating gives CSEWGYTF. The full variable domain, rest sourced from reference TRBV29-1 and TRBJ1-2, is SAVISQKPSRDICQRGTSLTIQCQVDSQVTMMFWYRQQPGQSLTLIATANQGSEATYESGFVIDKFPISRPNLTFSTLTVSNMSPEDSSIYLCSEWGYTFGSGTRLTVV.

The gene calls are TRBV12-5 and TRBJ2-7; TRBD1 matches at 8 bases. Germline trimming cut 3 bases from V and 13 bases from J; bases unmatched to any gene: 11. The CDR3 has 13 amino acids. Germline CDR1 and CDR2: LGHNT and FRNRAP. CDR3 protein: CASGFDRGYDQYF. CDR3 sequence (DNA): TGTGCTAGTGGTTTTGACAGGGGTTACGATCAATACTTC.

Notes on this clonotype: One junction end disagrees with the germline gene, perhaps due to a read error. The V call is TRBV6-1, the J call TRBJ2-2, with D perhaps TRBD1 or TRBD2 (5 bases each). Germline V gene sequence: CDR1 MNHNS, CDR2 SASEGT. The CDR3 loop spans 15 amino acids. The CDR3 reads CTSSFLERGTGELFF. CDR3 bases: TGTACCAGCAGTTTCTTGGAGAGGGGCACCGGGGAGCTGTTTTTT.

Regarding this clonotype: This may arise from a read error, as a much more abundant clone is one base away. The chain couples TRBV30 to TRBJ2-1; 10 nucleotides match TRBD2. Trimming took 7 bases from V and 8 from J; bases not matched to a gene: 11. This CDR3 spans 14 amino acids. CDR1 and CDR2 (germline): GTSNPN, SVGIG (reference sequence). CDR3 sequence: CAYALAGTRDEQFF. Here the CDR3 DNA reads TGTGCCTACGCACTAGCGGGAACTCGGGATGAGCAGTTCTTC.

Details on this clonotype: This may stem from a read error, because a much larger clone lies one nucleotide away. The V and J genes are TRBV30 and TRBJ1-1, with 7 positions matching TRBD1. The CDR3 length is 13 residues. Germline values: CDR1 GTSNPN, CDR2 SVGIG (reference sequence). CDR3 region: CAWSTGEVGEVFF. In DNA, the CDR3 is TGTGCCTGGAGTACAGGGGAAGTTGGTGAAGTTTTCTTT.

This clonotype has a single count. The chain recombines TRBV28 with TRBJ2-3; 8 bases line up with TRBD1. Germline V gene lookup returns CDR1 MDHEN and CDR2 SYDVKM. V lost 6 bases to trimming and J lost 7 bases; unmatched junction nucleotides: 9. This CDR3 is built from 14 residues. The CDR3, as DNA: TGTGCCAGCAGGGACAGGGCTGGTACACATACGCAGTATTTT. This translates into CASRDRAGTHTQYF.

As to this clonotype: Given the absence of the conserved phenylalanine or tryptophan at the CDR3 end, a read error is likely. The chain carries TRBV30 and TRBJ1-2, with D unclear. Germline V lookup: CDR1 GTSNPN, CDR2 SVGIG (reference sequence). The CDR3 is made up of 12 amino acids. Trimming removed 3 bases from V and 7 bases from J, with 12 bases in between. This CDR3 reads CAWRAETVGYTY. The DNA of the CDR3 is TGTGCCTGGAGAGCAGAGACGGTTGGCTACACCTAC.

Concerning this clonotype itself: Relative to the germline gene, one junction end is altered; a read error may explain this. The chain carries TRBV28 and TRBJ2-1; D is perhaps TRBD2 (5 bases). The CDR3 covers 14 residues. Germline lookup yields CDR1 MDHEN and CDR2 SYDVKM. CDR3 DNA sequence: TGTGCCGGCAGCACTCCCGGGATAGTTAATGAGCAGTTCTTC. Its translation is CAGSTPGIVNEQFF. Looking up the rest from reference TRBV28 and TRBJ2-1 gives the full variable domain: DVKVTQSSRYLVKRTGEKVFLECVQDMDHENMFWYRQDPGLGLRLIYFSYDVKMKEKGDIPEGYSVSREKKERFSLILESASTNQTSMYLCAGSTPGIVNEQFFGPGTRLTVL.

This clonotype showed up just a few times. The CDR3 reads CASSLRGFAGDHTGELFF. DNA for the CDR3: TGCGCCAGCAGCCTACGCGGCTTTGCGGGAGATCACACCGGGGAGCTGTTTTTT. J is TRBJ2-2 and V is TRBV5-1, with 7 bases matching TRBD2. Germline V lookup: CDR1 SGHRS, CDR2 YFSETQ. Trimming at V came to 4 bases and at J to 3 bases, leaving 15 bases not matched to a gene. The CDR3 is made up of 18 amino acids.

This sequence joins TRBV29-1 and TRBJ1-6; a weak D match, TRBD1 (5 bases). This CDR3 is 15 amino acids long. V was shortened by 4 bases and J by 14 bases, with 24 bases between the two germline ends. Germline CDR1 is SQVTM and CDR2 is ANQGSEA. CDR3 loop: CSVAVGASNNSSLHF. CDR3 nucleotides: TGCAGCGTTGCAGTAGGGGCGTCAAATAATTCGTCCCTCCACTTT.

This chain links TRBV28 with TRBJ1-2, with D maybe TRBD1 (6 bases). Germline V lookup: CDR1 MDHEN, CDR2 SYDVKM. The CDR3 is made up of 15 amino acids. Trimming stripped 5 bases from V and 5 bases from J, with 18 bases between. In DNA form, the CDR3 reads TGTGCCAGCAGTGTCGGGGGGGCCCGGAGGTATGGCTACACCTTC. It yields the protein CASSVGGARRYGYTF.

V and J are TRBV6-1 and TRBJ2-7; D gene unclear. The V and J ends lost 0 bases and 5 bases respectively, with 11 bases between them. The germline CDR1 and CDR2 sequences are MNHNS and SASEGT. The CDR3 runs to 14 residues. The DNA for the CDR3 is TGTGCCAGCAGTGAAGCCTTTGCTAGAAACGAGCAGTACTTC. This encodes CASSEAFARNEQYF.

This clonotype was detected only a few times. The rearrangement uses TRBV4-1 and TRBJ2-1; 11 positions agree with TRBD2. The length of the CDR3 is 17 residues. CDR1 is MGHRA and CDR2 is YSYEKL in the germline V gene. V was pared by 3 bases and J by 0 bases, with 4 bases of the junction left unmatched. Written as DNA, the CDR3 is TGCGCCAGCAGCCATAGACTAGCGGGGAGCTCCTACAATGAGCAGTTCTTC. Its protein product is CASSHRLAGSSYNEQFF.